The clone carrying this TCR beta chain came up once. TCRdb's table, derived via immunoSEQ multiplex PCR, lists solely in-frame clones and lacks some. The top ten clones hold about 2% of a sample with 70,000 to 90,000 clones, around nine tenths of them seen once. The data belong to a study of control samples from healthy donors and cancer patients. Between the trimmed V and J ends, which lost 6 bases and 5 bases, there was a span of 8 bases. The germline gives CDR1 SEHNR, CDR2 FQNEAQ (reference sequence). The CDR3 has 11 amino acids. The gene calls are TRBV7-9 and TRBJ2-7, with D unresolved. Material for sequencing was PBMCs. This TCR came from a woman aged 55-70 years with head and neck cancer. For the CDR3, the DNA is TGTGCCAGCAGTCAAAGGGACGAGCAGTACTTC. Translation: CASSQRDEQYF.